This section outlines one TCR beta chain sequence together with its context. Authors' analysis steps: Amplification from reference gene primers served as the basis for estimated nucleated cell counts. Profiling relied on immunoSEQ multiplex PCR, and the TCRdb table lists in-frame clones only, not all of them. That table supplies the V and J calls and clone size; D and trimming were determined from the DNA. Counted here are about 280,000 clones, almost 85% occurring once; the ten biggest clones make up around 5.5%. This sample stems from a study of blood T cell repertoires in COVID-19. Study-level background: Donors in the United States, Italy and Spain gave samples during acute or convalescent COVID-19. PBMCs, B-cell-depleted T cells, or T cells were the source of the cDNA or gDNA that made up the material.

The CDR3 totals 14 residues. The J segment lost 7 bases and the V segment lost 4 bases, leaving 9 bases of the junction unmatched. Germline V gene data show CDR1 as SGHRS and CDR2 as YFSETQ. The origin of this receptor is a man aged 45-65 years with active or convalescent COVID-19. The genes are TRBV5-1 and TRBJ2-7, with 9 positions matching TRBD1. The source material was peripheral blood. The CDR3 here is CASSPGQGGSEQYF. CDR3 sequence (DNA): TGCGCCAGCAGCCCGGGACAGGGTGGAAGTGAGCAGTACTTC. Supplemented by reference TRBV5-1 and TRBJ2-7, the full variable domain reads KAGVTQTPRYLIKTRGQQVTLSCSPISGHRSVSWYQQTPGQGLQFLFEYFSETQRNKGNFPGRFSGRQFSNSRSEMNVSTLELGDSALYLCASSPGQGGSEQYFGPGTRLTVT.